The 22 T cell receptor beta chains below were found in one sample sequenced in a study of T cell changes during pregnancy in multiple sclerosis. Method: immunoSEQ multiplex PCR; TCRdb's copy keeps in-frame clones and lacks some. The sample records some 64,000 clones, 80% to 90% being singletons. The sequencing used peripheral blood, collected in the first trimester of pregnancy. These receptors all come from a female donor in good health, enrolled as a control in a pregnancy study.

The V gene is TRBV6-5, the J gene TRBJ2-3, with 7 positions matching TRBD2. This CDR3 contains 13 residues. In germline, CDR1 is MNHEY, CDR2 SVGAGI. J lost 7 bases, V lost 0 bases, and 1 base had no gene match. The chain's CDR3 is CASSYSGGYTQYF. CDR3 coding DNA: TGTGCCAGCAGTTACTCGGGGGGGTATACGCAGTATTTT.

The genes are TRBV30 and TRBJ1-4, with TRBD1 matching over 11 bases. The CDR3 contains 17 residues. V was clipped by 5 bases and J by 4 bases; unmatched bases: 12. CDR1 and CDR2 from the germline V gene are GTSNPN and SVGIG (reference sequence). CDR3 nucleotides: TGTGCCTGGGGGCTTGGACAGGGGGCGTCGGTTAATGAAAAACTGTTTTTT. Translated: CAWGLGQGASVNEKLFF.

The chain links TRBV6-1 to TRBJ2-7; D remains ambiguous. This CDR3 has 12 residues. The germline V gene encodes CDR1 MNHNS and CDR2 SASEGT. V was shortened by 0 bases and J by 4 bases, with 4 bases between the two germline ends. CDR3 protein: CASSEARYEQYF. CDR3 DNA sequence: TGTGCCAGCAGTGAAGCCCGGTACGAGCAGTACTTC.

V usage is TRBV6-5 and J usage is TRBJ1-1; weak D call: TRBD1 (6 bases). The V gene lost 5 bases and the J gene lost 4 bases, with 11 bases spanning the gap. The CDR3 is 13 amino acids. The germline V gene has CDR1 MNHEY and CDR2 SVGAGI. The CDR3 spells CASSRDRFTEAFF. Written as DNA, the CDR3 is TGTGCCAGCAGTCGAGACAGGTTCACTGAAGCTTTCTTT.

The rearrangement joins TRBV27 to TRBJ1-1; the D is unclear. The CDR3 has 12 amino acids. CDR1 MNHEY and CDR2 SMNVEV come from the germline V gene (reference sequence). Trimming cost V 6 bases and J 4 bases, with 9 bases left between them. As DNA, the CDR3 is TGTGCCAGCAGGGCCGCTGGCACTGAAGCTTTCTTT. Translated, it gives CASRAAGTEAFF.

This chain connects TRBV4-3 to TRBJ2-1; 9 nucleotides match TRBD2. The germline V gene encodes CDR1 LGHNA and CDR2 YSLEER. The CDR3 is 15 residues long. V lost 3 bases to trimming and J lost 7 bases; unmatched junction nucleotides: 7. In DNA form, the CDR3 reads TGCGCCAGCAGCCAGTCGATAGCGGGGGAGAATGAGCAGTTCTTC. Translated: CASSQSIAGENEQFF.

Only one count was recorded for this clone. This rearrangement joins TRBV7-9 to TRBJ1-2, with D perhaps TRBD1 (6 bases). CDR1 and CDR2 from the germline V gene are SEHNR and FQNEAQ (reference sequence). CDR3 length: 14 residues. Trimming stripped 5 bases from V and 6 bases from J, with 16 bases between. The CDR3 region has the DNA TGTGCCAGCAGCATTAGCAGGGGTGGGGATGGCTACACCTTC. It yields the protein CASSISRGGDGYTF.

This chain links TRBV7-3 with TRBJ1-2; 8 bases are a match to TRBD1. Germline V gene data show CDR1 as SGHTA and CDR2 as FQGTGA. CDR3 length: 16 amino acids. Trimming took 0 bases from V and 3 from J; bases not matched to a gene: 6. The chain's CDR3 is CASSLTGDRTDYGYTF. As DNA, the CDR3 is TGTGCCAGCAGCTTAACGGGGGACAGGACCGACTATGGCTACACCTTC.

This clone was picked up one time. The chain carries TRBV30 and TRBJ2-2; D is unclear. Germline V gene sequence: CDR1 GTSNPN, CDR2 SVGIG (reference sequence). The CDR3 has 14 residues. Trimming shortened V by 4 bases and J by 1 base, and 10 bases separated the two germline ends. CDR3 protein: CAWTALWNTGELFF. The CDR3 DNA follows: TGTGCCTGGACAGCGTTGTGGAACACCGGGGAGCTGTTTTTT.

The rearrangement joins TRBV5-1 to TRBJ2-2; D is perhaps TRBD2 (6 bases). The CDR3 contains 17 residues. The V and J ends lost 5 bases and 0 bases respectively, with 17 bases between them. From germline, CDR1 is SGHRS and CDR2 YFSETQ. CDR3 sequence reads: CASSPGRTTPNTGELFF. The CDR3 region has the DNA TGCGCCAGCAGTCCCGGACGGACTACACCGAACACCGGGGAGCTGTTTTTT.

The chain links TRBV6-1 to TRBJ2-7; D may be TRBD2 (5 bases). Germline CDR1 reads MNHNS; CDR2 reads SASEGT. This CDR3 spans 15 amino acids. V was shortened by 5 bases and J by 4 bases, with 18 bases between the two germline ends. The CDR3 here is CASSPQSSSGYEQYF. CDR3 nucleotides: TGTGCCAGCAGTCCCCAATCGTCCTCGGGGTACGAGCAGTACTTC.

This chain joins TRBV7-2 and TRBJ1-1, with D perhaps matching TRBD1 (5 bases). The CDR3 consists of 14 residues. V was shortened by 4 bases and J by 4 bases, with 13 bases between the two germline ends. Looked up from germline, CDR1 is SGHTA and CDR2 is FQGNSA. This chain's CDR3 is CASSYIWGSTEAFF. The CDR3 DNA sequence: TGTGCCAGCAGCTACATATGGGGCTCCACTGAAGCTTTCTTT. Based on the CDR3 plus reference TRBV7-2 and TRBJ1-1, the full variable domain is GAGVSQSPSNKVTEKGKDVELRCDPISGHTALYWYRQSLGQGLEFLIYFQGNSAPDKSGLPSDRFSAERTGGSVSTLTIQRTQQEDSAVYLCASSYIWGSTEAFFGQGTRLTVV.

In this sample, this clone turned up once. In nucleotides, the CDR3 is TGTGCCAGCAGGGCGGGACAGACAATCACCGGGGAGCTGTTTTTT. Protein sequence: CASRAGQTITGELFF. The chain links TRBV2 to TRBJ2-2; TRBD1 might be the D (7 bases). CDR1 is SNHLY, CDR2 FYNNEI, per germline. V dropped 6 bases and J dropped 4 bases, with 15 bases sitting between them. The CDR3 extends over 15 amino acids.

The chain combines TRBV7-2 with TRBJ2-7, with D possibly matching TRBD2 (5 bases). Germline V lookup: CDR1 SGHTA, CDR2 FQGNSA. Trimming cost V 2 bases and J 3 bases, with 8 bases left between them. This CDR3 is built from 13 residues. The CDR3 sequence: CASSLSGVYEQYF. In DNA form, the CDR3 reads TGTGCCAGCAGCTTATCCGGGGTCTACGAGCAGTACTTC.

In DNA form, the CDR3 reads TGTGCCAGCAGCCCGGCGGTGAACACTGAAGCTTTCTTT. It yields the protein CASSPAVNTEAFF. V gene TRBV7-9 combines with J gene TRBJ1-1; D is ambiguous. The V end was cut by 5 bases, the J end by 0 bases, with 7 bases between. The CDR3 length is 13 residues. The germline CDR1 and CDR2 sequences are SEHNR and FQNEAQ (reference sequence).

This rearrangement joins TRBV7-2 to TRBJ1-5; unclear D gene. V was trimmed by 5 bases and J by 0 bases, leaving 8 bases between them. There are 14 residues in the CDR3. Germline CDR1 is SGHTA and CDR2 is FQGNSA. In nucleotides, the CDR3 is TGTGCCAGCAGCCCCGCGGGTAGCAATCAGCCCCAGCATTTT. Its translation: CASSPAGSNQPQHF.

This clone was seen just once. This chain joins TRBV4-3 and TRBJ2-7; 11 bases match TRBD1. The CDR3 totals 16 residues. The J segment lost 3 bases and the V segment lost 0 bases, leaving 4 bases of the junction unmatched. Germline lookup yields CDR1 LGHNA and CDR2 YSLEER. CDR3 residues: CASSQEPGQGGYEQYF. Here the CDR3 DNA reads TGCGCCAGCAGCCAAGAACCGGGACAGGGGGGCTACGAGCAGTACTTC.

CDR3 DNA sequence: TGTGCCATTTCGGGACAGGGGGATGGCTACACCTTC. It translates to CAISGQGDGYTF. The chain joins TRBV10-3 to TRBJ1-2, with TRBD1 matching 11 bases. V lost 9 bases to trimming and J lost 6 bases; unmatched junction nucleotides: 3. Germline V gene sequence: CDR1 ENHRY, CDR2 SYGVKD. The CDR3 is 12 residues long.

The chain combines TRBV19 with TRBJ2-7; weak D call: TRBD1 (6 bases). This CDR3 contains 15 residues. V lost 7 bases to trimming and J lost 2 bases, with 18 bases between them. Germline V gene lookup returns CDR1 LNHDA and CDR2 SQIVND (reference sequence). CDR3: CASTPRAGDTYEQYF. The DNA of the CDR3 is TGTGCCAGTACTCCACGGGCAGGGGACACCTACGAGCAGTACTTC.

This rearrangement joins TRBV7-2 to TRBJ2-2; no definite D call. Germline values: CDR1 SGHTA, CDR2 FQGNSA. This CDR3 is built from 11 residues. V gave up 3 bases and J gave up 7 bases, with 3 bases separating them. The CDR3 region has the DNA TGTGCCAGCAGCTTGTACGGGGAGCTGTTTTTT. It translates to CASSLYGELFF.

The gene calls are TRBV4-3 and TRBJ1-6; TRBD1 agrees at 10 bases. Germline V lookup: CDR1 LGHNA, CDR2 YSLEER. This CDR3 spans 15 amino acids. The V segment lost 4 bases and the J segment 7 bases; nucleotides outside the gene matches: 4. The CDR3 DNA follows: TGCGCCAGCAGCCGCGGACAGGGGGGAAATTCACCCCTCCACTTT. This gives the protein CASSRGQGGNSPLHF.

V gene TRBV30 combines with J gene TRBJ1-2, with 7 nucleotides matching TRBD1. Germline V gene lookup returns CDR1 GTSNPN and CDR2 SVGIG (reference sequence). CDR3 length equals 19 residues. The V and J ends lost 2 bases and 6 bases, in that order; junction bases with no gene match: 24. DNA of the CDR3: TGTGCCTGGAGTTCCCGACGTATCGGGACAGACTCCGCTATACATGGCTACACCTTC. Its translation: CAWSSRRIGTDSAIHGYTF.